What follows describes a single T cell receptor beta chain. The ends lost 5 bases at V and 6 bases at J; junction bases unmatched: 4. The germline V gene has CDR1 MNHEY and CDR2 SMNVEV (reference sequence). This CDR3 has 14 residues. The source material, RNA transcripts, was used to amplify TCR beta CDR3 regions. In the first-round RT-PCR of the TCR CDR3, the HTBI primer set was used. Each CDR3 protein is one row after TCRdb ran MiXCR on the multiplex PCR reads. The sample lists about 200,000 distinct CDR3 sequences, around 20% occurring once. This specimen comes from a study of T cells in Graves' hyperthyroidism and ophthalmopathy.

The V call is TRBV27, the J call TRBJ1-2, with 12 bases lining up with TRBD1. The sample was blood. The TCR was taken from a man aged 40-55 years with Graves' hyperthyroidism. CDR3 region: CASSPGTGGNGYTF. The CDR3 DNA reads TGTGCCAGCAGTCCCGGGACAGGGGGCAATGGCTACACCTTC.